This is a list of T cell receptor beta chains from one sample in a study of blood T cell repertoires in COVID-19. Produced via immunoSEQ multiplex PCR; TCRdb's table is partial and in-frame only. The data show about 200,000 clones, roughly 90% seen once. The material sequenced was peripheral blood. The receptors stem from a man in his 60s who had recovered from COVID-19. CDR3s include the opening cysteine and the closing phenylalanine or tryptophan. D genes are given only for firm matches. Clone size, where shown, is once, few, many, or a class for clones that have expanded.

clone_size j_call v_call d_call cdr3_aa cdr3_nt
NA TRBJ2-5 TRBV19 NA CASSTSRGGETQYF TGTGCCAGTAGTACCTCTCGTGGGGGGGAGACCCAGTACTTC
NA TRBJ2-5 TRBV24-1 NA CATSDLVDSRETQYF TGTGCCACCAGTGATTTGGTGGACTCGAGGGAGACCCAGTACTTC
NA TRBJ2-2 TRBV24-1 NA CATQDVQGGAGELFF TGTGCCACCCAAGACGTACAGGGGGGGGCCGGGGAGCTGTTTTTT
NA TRBJ2-6 TRBV2 TRBD2 CASSHGRAGANVLTF TGTGCCAGCAGTCACGGGAGGGCGGGGGCCAACGTCCTGACTTTC
NA TRBJ2-2 TRBV2 NA CASRTPLRTTNTGELFF TGTGCCAGCCGTACACCTTTGCGGACAACGAACACCGGGGAGCTGTTTTTT
NA TRBJ2-5 TRBV5-4 TRBD2 CASSSGLAGVGETQYF TGTGCCAGCAGCTCGGGACTAGCGGGAGTGGGCGAGACCCAGTACTTC
few TRBJ2-7 TRBV5-1 NA CASSYSLAYEQYF TGCGCCAGCAGCTACAGCTTAGCCTACGAGCAGTACTTC
NA TRBJ1-2 TRBV5-4 TRBD1 CASSLEGANYGYTF TGTGCCAGCAGCTTGGAGGGGGCAAACTATGGCTACACCTTC
NA TRBJ2-7 TRBV15 NA CATSRDAPRLDEQYF TGTGCCACCAGCAGAGATGCCCCCCGACTGGACGAGCAGTACTTC
NA TRBJ2-5 TRBV5-8 TRBD2 CASSFGGAQETQYF TGTGCCAGCAGCTTCGGGGGGGCCCAAGAGACCCAGTACTTC
once TRBJ2-1 TRBV7-9 TRBD2 CASSPESGRAINEQFF TGTGCCAGCAGCCCAGAGAGCGGGAGGGCCATTAATGAGCAGTTCTTC
NA TRBJ1-4 TRBV6-2/TRBV6-3 NA CASSSLYSEKLFF TGTGCCAGCAGTTCGCTGTACAGTGAAAAACTGTTTTTT
NA TRBJ2-7 TRBV6-6 NA CASSYGQLLFTEQYF TGTGCCAGCAGTTACGGGCAGCTCCTCTTTACCGAGCAGTACTTC
few TRBJ1-6 TRBV2 NA CASSRGGRSYNSPLHF TGTGCCAGCAGTAGGGGGGGAAGGTCCTATAATTCACCCCTCCACTTT
NA TRBJ1-2 TRBV6-6 NA CASRWTNTNYGYTF TGTGCCAGCAGGTGGACAAATACTAACTATGGCTACACCTTC
NA TRBJ2-1 TRBV29-1 TRBD2 CSVGPKGAGGPYNEQFF TGCAGCGTTGGTCCCAAGGGCGCGGGGGGACCCTACAATGAGCAGTTCTTC
NA TRBJ2-3 TRBV28 TRBD2 CASRPPGLAGLGALSSTDTQYF TGTGCCAGCAGACCCCCCGGACTAGCGGGACTGGGGGCACTTTCTAGCACAGATACGCAGTATTTT
NA TRBJ2-1 TRBV6-1 TRBD2 CASSQRTSGYNEQFF TGTGCCAGCAGTCAGCGGACTAGCGGTTACAATGAGCAGTTCTTC
NA TRBJ1-1 TRBV9 NA CASSVGRNTEAFF TGTGCCAGCAGCGTAGGCAGGAACACTGAAGCTTTCTTT
NA TRBJ2-3 TRBV19 NA CASSIRQPPDTQYF TGTGCCAGTAGTATTCGACAGCCCCCAGATACGCAGTATTTT
NA TRBJ2-7 TRBV20-1 TRBD2 CSASRLAGRGLYEQYF TGCAGTGCTAGTCGACTAGCGGGAAGGGGGCTCTACGAGCAGTACTTC
NA TRBJ1-6 TRBV7-6 TRBD1 CASSLAPDRGGSSYNSPLHF TGTGCCAGCAGCTTAGCTCCGGACAGGGGAGGGAGCTCCTATAATTCACCCCTCCACTTT
NA TRBJ1-1 TRBV5-1 NA CASSLENRVLEAFF TGCGCCAGCAGCTTGGAGAACAGGGTACTCGAAGCTTTCTTT
NA TRBJ2-3 TRBV4-1 NA CASSQSPGLTDTQYF TGCGCCAGCAGCCAGTCCCCGGGACTTACAGATACGCAGTATTTT
NA TRBJ1-2 TRBV12-5 NA CASGLDRGLPPYGYTF TGTGCTAGTGGTTTGGACCGAGGACTCCCTCCCTATGGCTACACCTTC
NA TRBJ2-7 TRBV6-2/TRBV6-3 NA CASSITGYEQYF TGTGCCAGCAGTATCACAGGGTACGAGCAGTACTTC
few TRBJ2-1 TRBV11-2 NA CASSLEWAEQFF TGTGCCAGCAGCTTAGAATGGGCGGAGCAGTTCTTC
once TRBJ2-2 TRBV19 TRBD1 CASGGTGNTGELFF TGTGCCAGTGGGGGGACAGGGAACACCGGGGAGCTGTTTTTT
NA TRBJ1-1 TRBV20-1 TRBD1 CSTGGNTEAFF TGCAGTACAGGGGGGAACACTGAAGCTTTCTTT
NA TRBJ1-5 TRBV27 TRBD1 CASSPGQGSISNQPQHF TGTGCCAGCAGTCCGGGACAGGGGTCTATTAGCAATCAGCCCCAGCATTTT
NA TRBJ1-1 TRBV5-1 NA CASSLDPPAGAFF TGCGCCAGCAGTCTGGACCCACCAGCGGGAGCTTTCTTT
NA TRBJ2-7 TRBV11-3 NA CASSLGGQSSYEQYF TGTGCCAGCAGCTTAGGGGGGCAAAGCTCCTACGAGCAGTACTTC
NA TRBJ2-7 TRBV6-6 TRBD1 CASRLGQGEFYEQYF TGTGCCAGCAGACTCGGACAGGGGGAATTCTACGAGCAGTACTTC
NA TRBJ2-4 TRBV6-5 TRBD1 CASSYGQGTTKNIQYF TGTGCCAGCAGTTACGGACAGGGGACAACCAAAAACATTCAGTACTTC
NA TRBJ1-2 TRBV12-3/TRBV12-4 NA CASSFIRGHGYTF TGTGCCAGCAGTTTTATCAGGGGACATGGCTACACCTTC